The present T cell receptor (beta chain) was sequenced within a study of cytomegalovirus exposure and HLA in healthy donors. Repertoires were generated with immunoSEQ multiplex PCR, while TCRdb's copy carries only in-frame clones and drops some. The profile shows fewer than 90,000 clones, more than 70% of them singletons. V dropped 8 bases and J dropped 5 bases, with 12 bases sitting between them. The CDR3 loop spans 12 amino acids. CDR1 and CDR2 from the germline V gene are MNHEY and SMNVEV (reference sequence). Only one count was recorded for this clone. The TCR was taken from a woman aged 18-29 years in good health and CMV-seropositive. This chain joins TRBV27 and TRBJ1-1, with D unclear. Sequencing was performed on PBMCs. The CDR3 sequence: CASSPAGTEAFF. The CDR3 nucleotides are TGTGCCAGCTCCCCGGCGGGGACTGAAGCTTTCTTT.